The 24 T cell receptor beta chains listed next were all sequenced from one sample in a study of CD8 T cells in ankylosing spondylitis. Each CDR3 protein is one row after TCRdb ran MiXCR on the 5' RACE reads. The sample holds 700,000 or so distinct CDR3 sequences, under 20% seen once. Antigens of these TCRs are unknown. Regarding the study as a whole: Made up of fewer than 10 highly homologous variants, a TCR beta motif appeared characteristic of ankylosing spondylitis blood.

Sequences were obtained from blood, either unsorted or a sorted T cell fraction (not recorded which). The receptors were sampled from a male donor with ankylosing spondylitis.

V and J are TRBV5-6 and TRBJ1-2; TRBD1 matches 7 bases. The CDR3 runs to 15 residues. Germline lookup yields CDR1 SGHDT and CDR2 YYEEEE. V lost 4 bases to trimming and J lost 7 bases; unmatched junction nucleotides: 13. The CDR3 sequence is CASSPGQARTFGYTF. Written as DNA, the CDR3 is TGTGCCAGCAGCCCAGGACAGGCCCGGACCTTTGGCTACACCTTC.

The table lists this clonotype with many counts. This chain joins TRBV3-1 and TRBJ2-5; the D is unclear. Germline V CDR1 and CDR2: LGHDT, YNNKEL (reference sequence). The V and J ends lost 4 bases and 4 bases respectively, with 13 bases between them. The CDR3 extends over 14 amino acids. The chain's CDR3 is CASSPLDEPETQYF. As DNA, the CDR3 is TGTGCCAGCAGCCCCCTAGATGAGCCAGAGACCCAGTACTTC.

The chain recombines TRBV12-3 or TRBV12-4 with TRBJ1-5; D unclear. This CDR3 spans 12 amino acids. V shed 5 bases and J shed 11 bases, with 13 bases lying between them. CDR3 protein: CASSPRAGSQHF. The DNA of the CDR3 is TGTGCCAGCAGTCCCCGGGCCGGGTCCCAGCATTTT.

Only a few counts were recorded for this clonotype. The chain recombines TRBV4-1 with TRBJ2-7; 10 positions agree with TRBD2. CDR3 length: 15 amino acids. The junction had 5 bases not matched to a gene; V was cut back by 1 base and J by 5 bases. The V gene's germline CDR1 is MGHRA and CDR2 YSYEKL. The CDR3 DNA follows: TGCGCCAGCAGCCAAGGGATAGCGGGAGGCGACGAGCAGTACTTC. Translation gives CASSQGIAGGDEQYF.

The chain recombines TRBV12-3 or TRBV12-4 with TRBJ2-5; 16 bases line up with TRBD2. The CDR3 is 17 residues long. V lost 5 bases to trimming and J lost 6 bases; unmatched junction nucleotides: 9. The CDR3 bases are TGTGCCAGCAGTCCCGGGACTAGCGGGGGGGCCGGAAAGACCCAGTACTTC. Translation gives CASSPGTSGGAGKTQYF.

In this sample, this clonotype turned up many times. This chain connects TRBV27 to TRBJ2-7, with D uncertain. The V and J ends lost 4 bases and 1 base respectively, with 11 bases between them. Germline V gene data show CDR1 as MNHEY and CDR2 as SMNVEV (reference sequence). The CDR3 spans 14 residues. The CDR3 DNA reads TGTGCCAGCAGTTATTCCCACCAATCCTACGAGCAGTACTTC. Translation: CASSYSHQSYEQYF.

V and J are TRBV29-1 and TRBJ2-3, with D maybe TRBD1 (6 bases). Germline-derived CDR1 and CDR2 are SQVTM and ANQGSEA. The CDR3 runs 14 residues. V dropped 8 bases and J dropped 4 bases, with 19 bases sitting between them. CDR3 protein: CSITRVGASDTQYF. CDR3 in DNA: TGCAGCATAACGAGAGTGGGGGCATCAGATACGCAGTATTTT.

The CDR3 here is CSVPGGGYTGELFF. In DNA, the CDR3 is TGCAGCGTCCCCGGGGGGGGATACACCGGGGAGCTGTTTTTT. V gene TRBV29-1 combines with J gene TRBJ2-2, with TRBD2 identical over 8 bases. This CDR3 is built from 14 residues. J lost 3 bases, V lost 6 bases, and 6 bases had no gene match. Germline loops: CDR1 SQVTM, CDR2 ANQGSEA.

This clonotype has more than one count but fewer than ten. This rearrangement joins TRBV20-1 to TRBJ1-2; TRBD1 might be the D (6 bases). Trimming took 0 bases from V and 2 from J, leaving 16 bases between them. Germline-derived CDR1 and CDR2 are DFQATT and SNEGSKA (reference sequence). The length of the CDR3 is 16 residues. The CDR3 DNA sequence: TGCAGTGCTAGAGACAAATCACAGGGCCGAAACTATGGCTACACCTTC. Translating it yields CSARDKSQGRNYGYTF.

A few counts support this clonotype. V and J are TRBV4-1 and TRBJ1-2; TRBD1 is a possible D gene (5 bases). The CDR3 loop spans 14 amino acids. Germline assignment: CDR1 MGHRA and CDR2 YSYEKL. Trimming removed 1 base from V and 5 bases from J, with 11 bases in between. The CDR3 coding sequence is TGCGCCAGCAGCCAAGTCGAGGGGAATTATGGCTACACCTTC. Protein product: CASSQVEGNYGYTF.

In its sample, this clonotype was seen many times. The rearrangement links TRBV7-2 to TRBJ2-2; D uncertain. The CDR3 length is 15 residues. The germline V and J ends were trimmed by 2 bases and 0 bases, with 7 bases remaining between them. The germline V gene has CDR1 SGHTA and CDR2 FQGNSA. The CDR3 loop reads CASSLLVSNTGELFF. The CDR3 DNA reads as TGTGCCAGCAGCTTACTGGTATCGAACACCGGGGAGCTGTTTTTT.

V is TRBV29-1 and J is TRBJ2-1; 7 nucleotides agree with TRBD2. The CDR3 totals 13 residues. V lost 6 bases and J lost 4; bases outside the gene matches: 6. Germline V gene data show CDR1 as SQVTM and CDR2 as ANQGSEA. CDR3: CSVGASGYNEQFF. The CDR3 DNA reads TGCAGCGTCGGTGCTAGCGGTTACAATGAGCAGTTCTTC.

The CDR3 DNA is TGTGCCAGCAGCTTCGGACTTGTCGGTGGGGGCGAGACCCAGTACTTC. Amino acid sequence: CASSFGLVGGGETQYF. The chain uses TRBV7-6 and TRBJ2-5, with a possible D match to TRBD1 (6 bases). Germline-derived CDR1 and CDR2 are SGHVS and FNYEAQ. The CDR3 sequence is 16 residues long. Trimming took 3 bases from V and 5 from J, leaving 19 bases between them. Full variable domain (missing parts from reference TRBV7-6 and TRBJ2-5): GAGVSQSPRYKVTKRGQDVALRCDPISGHVSLYWYRQALGQGPEFLTYFNYEAQQDKSGLPNDRFSAERPEGSISTLTIQRTEQRDSAMYRCASSFGLVGGGETQYFGPGTRLLVL.

This clonotype appeared a few times. The V and J genes are TRBV7-2 and TRBJ2-3; 10 bases agree with TRBD2. The germline V gene has CDR1 SGHTA and CDR2 FQGNSA. The trim removed 5 bases at V and 4 bases at J, leaving 12 bases unmatched. The CDR3 has 17 residues. CDR3 loop: CASSLRSSGRAADTQYF. The CDR3 DNA is TGTGCCAGCAGCCTAAGGTCTAGCGGGAGAGCCGCAGATACGCAGTATTTT. The full variable domain, with the rest looked up from reference TRBV7-2 and TRBJ2-3, is GAGVSQSPSNKVTEKGKDVELRCDPISGHTALYWYRQSLGQGLEFLIYFQGNSAPDKSGLPSDRFSAERTGGSVSTLTIQRTQQEDSAVYLCASSLRSSGRAADTQYFGPGTRLTVL.

There are a few counts of this clonotype. The chain recombines TRBV10-3 with TRBJ1-1, with 8 bases aligning to TRBD1. CDR3 length: 17 amino acids. Germline lookup yields CDR1 ENHRY and CDR2 SYGVKD. V was clipped by 4 bases and J by 4 bases; unmatched bases: 14. The CDR3 nucleotides read TGTGCCATCAGTGGAGGGGGCGGTGGGCAGGGGGCCACTGAAGCTTTCTTT. Protein: CAISGGGGGQGATEAFF.

V gene TRBV12-3 or TRBV12-4 combines with J gene TRBJ2-2; 10 bases map to TRBD2. CDR3 length: 18 amino acids. J lost 5 bases, V lost 6 bases, and 15 bases had no gene match. This chain's CDR3 is CASSSGDLAGVGTGELFF. The CDR3 DNA is TGTGCCAGCAGCAGTGGCGACCTAGCGGGAGTAGGAACCGGGGAGCTGTTTTTT.

V usage is TRBV11-2 and J usage is TRBJ1-5; TRBD1 is a possible D gene (5 bases). The germline V gene encodes CDR1 SGHAT and CDR2 FQNNGV. With 0 bases removed from V and 2 bases from J, the gap between germline ends came to 11 bases. The CDR3 spans 16 residues. The chain's CDR3 is CASSLEGTSGNQPQHF. The CDR3 region has the DNA TGTGCCAGCAGCTTAGAAGGGACCTCGGGCAATCAGCCCCAGCATTTT.

This chain joins TRBV20-1 and TRBJ2-1; 9 nucleotides match TRBD1. Unmatched junction bases numbered 10, after V lost 2 bases and J lost 5 bases. The CDR3 is 16 amino acids. Germline V gives CDR1 DFQATT, CDR2 SNEGSKA (reference sequence). The CDR3 region has the DNA TGCAGTGCTAGAAGCATTGGGACAGGGCATGACAATGAGCAGTTCTTC. This codes for CSARSIGTGHDNEQFF.

The rearrangement uses TRBV12-3 or TRBV12-4 and TRBJ1-5, with TRBD1 as a possible D gene (6 bases). The CDR3 covers 15 residues. V was shortened by 5 bases and J by 4 bases, with 15 bases between the two germline ends. CDR3 nucleotides: TGTGCCAGCAGTAAAAAGACAGGACCGAATCAGCCCCAGCATTTT. Translating gives CASSKKTGPNQPQHF.

The sample holds a few counts of this clonotype. The chain has TRBV11-2 and TRBJ2-7, with D hard to call. V lost 5 bases to trimming and J lost 4 bases, with 12 bases between them. The CDR3 contains 13 residues. CDR1 and CDR2 (germline): SGHAT, FQNNGV. In DNA, the CDR3 is TGTGCCAGCAGCGCTGCCCACCAGTACGAGCAGTACTTC. It codes for CASSAAHQYEQYF. Complete variable domain (other parts from reference TRBV11-2 and TRBJ2-7): EAGVAQSPRYKIIEKRQSVAFWCNPISGHATLYWYQQILGQGPKLLIQFQNNGVVDDSQLPKDRFSAERLKGVDSTLKIQPAKLEDSAVYLCASSAAHQYEQYFGPGTRLTVT.

This clonotype was found a few times. This sequence joins TRBV7-3 and TRBJ2-3; no definite D call. The CDR3 has 15 amino acids. The germline V gene has CDR1 SGHTA and CDR2 FQGTGA. Between the trimmed V and J ends, which lost 5 bases and 3 bases, there was a span of 15 bases. CDR3 bases: TGTGCCAGCAGCCCCGACGGGTTCAGGACAGATACGCAGTATTTT. Encoded protein: CASSPDGFRTDTQYF.

The V and J genes are TRBV21-1 and TRBJ1-1. TRBV21-1 is a documented pseudogene. The CDR3 sequence is 14 residues long. The CDR3 nucleotides read TGTGCCAGCAGCATGCCAGGGAGGTTCACTGAAGCTTTCTTT. Its translation is CASSMPGRFTEAFF.

The J gene is TRBJ2-3, the V gene TRBV7-2; D not certain. The CDR3 covers 12 residues. The germline gives CDR1 SGHTA, CDR2 FQGNSA. The ends were cut back, 5 bases at V and 6 bases at J, with 9 bases in the middle. The CDR3 loop is CASSPQFDTQYF. The CDR3, as DNA: TGTGCCAGCAGCCCCCAGTTTGATACGCAGTATTTT.

This clonotype was observed a handful of times. The genes are TRBV4-2 and TRBJ1-2; D gene uncertain. The V gene's germline CDR1 is LGHNA and CDR2 YNFKEQ. V shed 0 bases and J shed 4 bases, with 6 bases lying between them. This CDR3 is built from 13 residues. The CDR3 sequence: CASSQEGAYGYTF. The CDR3 DNA is TGTGCCAGCAGCCAAGAAGGAGCCTATGGCTACACCTTC.